This is a list of T cell receptor beta chains from one sample in a study of T cell repertoires in cytomegalovirus infection. TCRdb re-analysed the reads in MiXCR, keeping a single row per CDR3 protein. In the table there are fewer than 550,000 distinct CDR3 sequences, roughly 30% of which are singletons. The sequenced sample was PBMCs. These TCRs come from a human donor in good health (CMV status not recorded). Some clones in this sample may be carry-over from other donors' samples. CDR3s include the opening cysteine and the closing phenylalanine or tryptophan. Each record gives: CDR3 DNA, CDR3 protein, clone size, J gene, V gene, D gene. D genes are given only for firm matches. Not every row has a clone size; where given, it reads once, few, many or a size class.

DNA: TGTGCCAGCAGTCCAGGGGACGGGAGCAATCAGCCCCAGCATTTT
CDR3: CASSPGDGSNQPQHF
size: -
J: TRBJ1-5
V: TRBV27
D: -

DNA: TGTGCCAGCAGCGTAGGAGCGGGGGTTAAGGATACGCAGTATTTT
CDR3: CASSVGAGVKDTQYF
size: -
J: TRBJ2-3
V: TRBV9
D: TRBD2

DNA: TGCAGTGCTAGTGTTCGCGGGGGGACCGCCAAAAACATTCAGTACTTC
CDR3: CSASVRGGTAKNIQYF
size: once
J: TRBJ2-4
V: TRBV20-1
D: TRBD2

DNA: TGTGCCAGCAGTTTAGCAGGAGGAGACCAATGGGAGCAGTACTTC
CDR3: CASSLAGGDQWEQYF
size: -
J: TRBJ2-7
V: TRBV12-3/TRBV12-4
D: -

DNA: TGTGCCAGCAGTTACCCCCCTGAATCGACAGAAGCTTTCTTT
CDR3: CASSYPPESTEAFF
size: -
J: TRBJ1-1
V: TRBV6-6
D: -

DNA: TGTGCCAGCACCCGGACAGGGTCCCTCTACGAGCAGTACTTC
CDR3: CASTRTGSLYEQYF
size: few
J: TRBJ2-7
V: TRBV11-2
D: TRBD1

DNA: TGTGCCAGCAGCCTCTGGGGCTCCTACGAGCAGTACTTC
CDR3: CASSLWGSYEQYF
size: -
J: TRBJ2-7
V: TRBV7-6
D: -

DNA: TGTGCCAGCAGCCCCCACCCTCACGGCCTCGGCACCGGGGAGCTGTTTTTT
CDR3: CASSPHPHGLGTGELFF
size: few
J: TRBJ2-2
V: TRBV12-3/TRBV12-4
D: -

DNA: TGTGCCAGCAGGCCGACTAGCGGGGGGGACACAGATACGCAGTATTTT
CDR3: CASRPTSGGDTDTQYF
size: few
J: TRBJ2-3
V: TRBV6-1
D: TRBD2

DNA: TGTGCCAGCAGTTTTGGGTACGGCAATCAGCCCCAGCATTTT
CDR3: CASSFGYGNQPQHF
size: -
J: TRBJ1-5
V: TRBV12-3/TRBV12-4
D: -

DNA: TGTGCCAGCAGCTTGACAGGAATATCTGGGGCCAACGTCCTGACTTTC
CDR3: CASSLTGISGANVLTF
size: -
J: TRBJ2-6
V: TRBV6-5
D: -

DNA: TGTGCCAGCAGCTCTCCGGGACAGGGCTTTGCTGAAGCTTTCTTT
CDR3: CASSSPGQGFAEAFF
size: few
J: TRBJ1-1
V: TRBV11-2
D: TRBD1

DNA: TGTGCCAGTAGTAACACAGGGGTCCACACCTTC
CDR3: CASSNTGVHTF
size: few
J: TRBJ1-2
V: TRBV19
D: TRBD1

DNA: TGTGCCAGCAGTCAAACTTTCGGCGCTCGCGGTGAAGCTTTCTTT
CDR3: CASSQTFGARGEAFF
size: -
J: TRBJ1-1
V: TRBV6-5
D: -

DNA: TGTGCCAGCACCAATAGCGCGGATACGCAGTATTTT
CDR3: CASTNSADTQYF
size: many
J: TRBJ2-3
V: TRBV7-9
D: -

DNA: TGTGCCAGCAGCCCACAGGGTGGTGCCAACGTCCTGACTTTC
CDR3: CASSPQGGANVLTF
size: few
J: TRBJ2-6
V: TRBV12-3/TRBV12-4
D: -

DNA: TGTGCCAGCAGCTTAGCGCCGGGGGGGTCGAACACTGAAGCTTTCTTT
CDR3: CASSLAPGGSNTEAFF
size: many
J: TRBJ1-1
V: TRBV7-9
D: -

DNA: TGCAGTGCTAGGGAGGGGACCAACTACGAGCAGTACTTC
CDR3: CSAREGTNYEQYF
size: -
J: TRBJ2-7
V: TRBV20-1
D: -

DNA: TGTGCCAGCAGTTACTCGACAGCAAGCACAGATACGCAGTATTTT
CDR3: CASSYSTASTDTQYF
size: few
J: TRBJ2-3
V: TRBV6-8
D: -

DNA: TGTGCCAGCTGCCAGACCGCAACGAGGAGTAATTCACCCCTCCACTTT
CDR3: CASCQTATRSNSPLHF
size: -
J: TRBJ1-6
V: TRBV7-2
D: -

DNA: TGTGCCAGCAGGTCGGTAGTGGAAGTAGCAGCTTTCTTT
CDR3: CASRSVVEVAAFF
size: -
J: TRBJ1-1
V: TRBV24-1
D: -

DNA: TGTGCCAGCAGCTTCACCCGGACAGGGATAGGCCCCTACGAGCAGTACTTC
CDR3: CASSFTRTGIGPYEQYF
size: many
J: TRBJ2-7
V: TRBV7-2
D: TRBD1

DNA: TGTGCCAGCAGTGGGCTTAGCGGGGGTTTCCCAGATACGCAGTATTTT
CDR3: CASSGLSGGFPDTQYF
size: few
J: TRBJ2-3
V: TRBV6-1
D: TRBD2

DNA: TGTGCCAGCAGCGGGGGCGGTGGGGCGCAGTATTTT
CDR3: CASSGGGGAQYF
size: -
J: TRBJ2-3
V: TRBV11-2
D: -

DNA: TGTGCCAGTACCCCTCACACGAACACTGAAGCTTTCTTT
CDR3: CASTPHTNTEAFF
size: -
J: TRBJ1-1
V: TRBV19
D: -

DNA: TGCAGTGCTAGAGAGACCCAGAGGGAGGATGGCTTACCAACTTCACCCCTCCACTTT
CDR3: CSARETQREDGLPTSPLHF
size: -
J: TRBJ1-6
V: TRBV20-1
D: -

DNA: TGTGCCAGCAGGACGGACAGTAACTATGGCTACACCTTC
CDR3: CASRTDSNYGYTF
size: many
J: TRBJ1-2
V: TRBV7-2
D: -

DNA: TGCAGTGCTGGACAGGGGGCAAGGGGCTACACCTTC
CDR3: CSAGQGARGYTF
size: -
J: TRBJ1-2
V: TRBV20-1
D: TRBD1

DNA: TGTGCCAGCAGGGGACTAGCGAGTGAGCCCCAGTACTTC
CDR3: CASRGLASEPQYF
size: -
J: TRBJ2-5
V: TRBV11-2
D: TRBD2

DNA: TGTGCCAGCAGTTCCACAGGGGTAATGAACACTGAAGCTTTCTTT
CDR3: CASSSTGVMNTEAFF
size: few
J: TRBJ1-1
V: TRBV6-2/TRBV6-3
D: TRBD1

DNA: TGTGCCAGCATCCTCAGGGGGACAGGGAAGAATGAGCAGTTCTTC
CDR3: CASILRGTGKNEQFF
size: few
J: TRBJ2-1
V: TRBV5-8
D: TRBD1

DNA: TGCGCCAGCAGTGATAGGATCCAAGAGACCCAGTACTTC
CDR3: CASSDRIQETQYF
size: few
J: TRBJ2-5
V: TRBV10-2
D: -

DNA: TGTGCCAGCAGCTTGGAACAGCGACCGAACACTGAAGCTTTCTTT
CDR3: CASSLEQRPNTEAFF
size: many
J: TRBJ1-1
V: TRBV7-2
D: -

DNA: TGTGCCAGCAGCCTCCCGCGGGGGACCTCCTACGAGCAGTACTTC
CDR3: CASSLPRGTSYEQYF
size: few
J: TRBJ2-7
V: TRBV6-1
D: TRBD2

DNA: TGTGCCAGCAGCCCGTTCGGGGCGAAAAATGAAAAACTGTTTTTT
CDR3: CASSPFGAKNEKLFF
size: many
J: TRBJ1-4
V: TRBV12-3/TRBV12-4
D: -

DNA: TGTGCCAGCAGTCAACAGGGATTAGCGAACACCGGGGAGCTGTTTTTT
CDR3: CASSQQGLANTGELFF
size: -
J: TRBJ2-2
V: TRBV6-2/TRBV6-3
D: -

DNA: TGTGCCAGCAGCTTACCGGGAGATACGCAGTATTTT
CDR3: CASSLPGDTQYF
size: many
J: TRBJ2-3
V: TRBV28
D: -

DNA: TGTGCCAGCACCAGAACGTCCGAGCAGTACTTC
CDR3: CASTRTSEQYF
size: -
J: TRBJ2-7
V: TRBV6-1
D: -

DNA: TGTGCCAGCAGCTTAGCGCCGGGACAGAGCACATATACGCAGTCTTTT
CDR3: CASSLAPGQSTYTQSF
size: -
J: TRBJ2-3
V: TRBV7-2
D: TRBD1

DNA: TGTGCCAGCAGCTTGTGGGGGGACAGTCCATGGGAGCAGTACTTC
CDR3: CASSLWGDSPWEQYF
size: -
J: TRBJ2-7
V: TRBV5-6
D: -

DNA: TGTGCCAGCAGTTACCGGCCGATGGGTAGAAGCTCCTACAATGAGCAGTTCTTC
CDR3: CASSYRPMGRSSYNEQFF
size: -
J: TRBJ2-1
V: TRBV6-5
D: -

DNA: TGCGCCAGCAGCCAGGCACTCCGGGACAGGGGTGAGACCCAGTACTTC
CDR3: CASSQALRDRGETQYF
size: few
J: TRBJ2-5
V: TRBV4-3
D: TRBD1

DNA: TGTGCCAGCAGCTTCGACGGCCACTCTGGAAACACCATATATTTT
CDR3: CASSFDGHSGNTIYF
size: -
J: TRBJ1-3
V: TRBV11-2
D: -

DNA: TGTGCCAGCAGACCTTCGTTGGGGACGAGCCCAGATACGCAGTATTTT
CDR3: CASRPSLGTSPDTQYF
size: few
J: TRBJ2-3
V: TRBV12-3/TRBV12-4
D: -

DNA: TGTGCCAGCAGCTTTACCTCGAGAGAACAAGAGACCCAGTACTTC
CDR3: CASSFTSREQETQYF
size: many
J: TRBJ2-5
V: TRBV7-8
D: -

DNA: TGTGCCAGCATTCCAGGGACCCCTCAAGAGACCCAGTACTTC
CDR3: CASIPGTPQETQYF
size: -
J: TRBJ2-5
V: TRBV7-8
D: -

DNA: TGCGCCAGCAGCCAAAGGTTCGACACTTATTTTCCAGATACGCAGTATTTT
CDR3: CASSQRFDTYFPDTQYF
size: -
J: TRBJ2-3
V: TRBV4-3
D: -

DNA: TGTGCCAGCAGCCTGCAGGCCCATCGCGAGCAGTACTTC
CDR3: CASSLQAHREQYF
size: many
J: TRBJ2-7
V: TRBV11-2
D: -

DNA: TGTGCCAGCAGTTATTCACAAGTCGACGAGCAGTACTTC
CDR3: CASSYSQVDEQYF
size: -
J: TRBJ2-7
V: TRBV6-5
D: -

DNA: TGTGCCAGCTCACCACCGTCTACGACCCAGTACTTC
CDR3: CASSPPSTTQYF
size: -
J: TRBJ2-5
V: TRBV18
D: -

DNA: TGTGCCAGTCTACGGGGAGAGAACACTGAAGCTTTCTTT
CDR3: CASLRGENTEAFF
size: many
J: TRBJ1-1
V: TRBV28
D: -

DNA: TGTGCCAGTAGAACCGGGGACATTCAGTACTTC
CDR3: CASRTGDIQYF
size: -
J: TRBJ2-4
V: TRBV19
D: -